This TCR beta chain was sequenced in a study of blood T cell repertoires in COVID-19. Per the original methods: Nucleated cell counts were estimated from reference gene primer amplification. Clones were sequenced by immunoSEQ multiplex PCR, and TCRdb holds only the in-frame ones, with some missing. The D gene and trimming were derived from the DNA, and the V and J assignments and clone size from that table. The sample lists 250,000 to 300,000 clones; just over 90% were seen once. Seattle's enrolled individuals joined amid active infection and were then monitored longitudinally. Germline CDR1 is KGHDR and CDR2 is SFDVKD. V shed 3 bases, J shed 4 bases, and the junction held 6 bases outside the gene matches. This CDR3 spans 17 amino acids.

Sequenced material: peripheral blood. This clonotype was sampled from a woman in her thirties with COVID-19, enrolled during active disease. The chain uses TRBV24-1 and TRBJ2-3, with TRBD2 identical over 13 bases. The CDR3 loop reads CATSDRTSGSRADTQYF. CDR3 bases: TGTGCCACCAGTGATAGGACTAGCGGGAGTAGGGCAGATACGCAGTATTTT.